This entry concerns a single T cell receptor beta chain. Its antigen remains unknown. Other DNA sequences of this sample code for an identical CDR3. Only in-frame clones appear in the TCRdb table, and some are missing; sequencing was by immunoSEQ multiplex PCR. The table has tens of thousands of clones, approximately 95% seen once; the top ten hold about 0.13%. The data stem from a study of human thymus T cells. Study observations and caveats: Both thymic and peripheral blood repertoires showed apparently biased V and J usage.

The germline V gene has CDR1 MNHEY and CDR2 SVGAGI. The CDR3 loop spans 13 amino acids. J lost 6 bases, V lost 1 base, and 0 bases had no gene match. Healthy Finnish infants undergoing corrective surgery for congenital heart defects were used as donors. Half of the eight donors gave roughly 0.45-1 mL blood during surgery. No fixed cell number was used; all available blood leukocytes supplied DNA. This TCR was sampled from a boy younger than two with a congenital heart defect but otherwise immunologically healthy. The sequenced sample consisted of blood. The chain combines TRBV6-5 with TRBJ2-1; 7 bases match TRBD1. The CDR3 region has the DNA TGTGCCAGCAGTTACTGGACAGGCAATGAGCAGTTCTTC. Its translation is CASSYWTGNEQFF.